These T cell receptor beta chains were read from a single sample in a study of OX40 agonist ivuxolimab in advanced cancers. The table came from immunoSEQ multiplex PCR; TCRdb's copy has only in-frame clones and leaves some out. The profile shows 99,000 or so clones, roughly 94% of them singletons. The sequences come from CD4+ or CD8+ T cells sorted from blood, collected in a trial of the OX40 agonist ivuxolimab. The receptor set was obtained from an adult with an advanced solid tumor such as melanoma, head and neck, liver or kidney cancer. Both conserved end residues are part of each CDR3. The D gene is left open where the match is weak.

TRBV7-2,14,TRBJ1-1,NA,CASSSAGLNTEAFF,TGTGCCAGCAGCTCGGCAGGGCTGAACACTGAAGCTTTCTTT
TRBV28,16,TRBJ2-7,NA,CASTLGGHPNYYEQYF,TGTGCCAGCACCCTCGGGGGCCACCCCAACTACTACGAGCAGTACTTC
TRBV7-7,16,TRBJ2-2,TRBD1,CASSFSTGGWTGELFF,TGTGCCAGCAGCTTCTCGACAGGGGGCTGGACCGGGGAGCTGTTTTTT
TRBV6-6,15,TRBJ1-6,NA,CASSHVERANSPLHF,TGTGCCAGCAGTCACGTCGAACGGGCGAATTCACCCCTCCACTTT
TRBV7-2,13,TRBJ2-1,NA,CASSLELGGEQFF,TGTGCCAGCAGCTTAGAACTAGGGGGTGAGCAGTTCTTC
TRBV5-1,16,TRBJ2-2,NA,CASSPIPGAWTGELFF,TGCGCCAGCAGCCCTATCCCGGGGGCTTGGACCGGGGAGCTGTTTTTT
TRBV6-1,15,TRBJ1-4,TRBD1,CASRGTGATNEKLFF,TGTGCCAGCAGGGGGACAGGTGCAACTAATGAAAAACTGTTTTTT
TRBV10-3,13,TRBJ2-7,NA,CAIKRRDDYEQYF,TGTGCCATCAAAAGACGCGACGACTACGAGCAGTACTTC
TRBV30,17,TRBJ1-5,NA,CAWSVGWGNDFNQPQHF,TGTGCCTGGAGTGTCGGGTGGGGGAATGATTTCAATCAGCCCCAGCATTTT
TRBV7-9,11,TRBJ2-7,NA,CASSLGGLEYF,TGTGCCAGCAGCTTAGGGGGGTTAGAGTACTTC
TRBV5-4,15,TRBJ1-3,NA,CASSQDPLRGNTIYF,TGTGCCAGCAGCCAAGATCCCCTGAGGGGAAACACCATATATTTT